This T cell receptor (beta chain) was found in a study of T cells after yellow fever vaccination (dated by TCRdb to the late 2010s). Background for the entire study: Libraries from fractions with low cell numbers were prepared with the SMART-Seq v4 Ultra Low Input RNA kit. Two healthy male donors, one aged 18 to 30 and one aged 30 to 40 years, made up the cohort. Bulk TCR alpha and beta repertoires were sequenced longitudinally to track T-cell clones before and after primary and booster YFV17D yellow fever vaccination. Blood was collected at multiple timepoints before and after primary and secondary immunization, and bulk PBMC replicates and cell subsets were isolated.

Turning to this clonotype: This receptor's antigen is unknown. Base qualities are not recorded, but no much larger clone differs from it by a single base.

The research as a whole found: After the booster, most clones that had expanded after primary vaccination were detected again (roughly 95% of CD4 and more than 85% of CD8), suggesting broad maintenance of memory. A small fraction of clonotypes showed up in both the CD4 and CD8 compartments, probably as a result of convergent recombination. The secondary T-cell response was found to be weaker but faster than the primary response, with a peak reached on day 5 rather than on day 15. Because abundant contaminating clonotypes from the bulk population could be contained in FACS-sorted repertoires, computational filtering was required. Because only a couple of donors were included in the study, the extent to which the findings can be generalized is limited.

V is reduced by 7 bases and J by 0 bases, leaving a spacing of 13 bases between them. The CDR3 numbers 16 residues from cysteine through phenylalanine. The DNA shown is the 48-base CDR3, in frame from base 1. Per the germline V gene (reference sequence), LNHDA is the CDR1 and SQIVND is the CDR2. TCR cDNA was synthesized by 5'RACE template switching, which introduced a universal primer site and unique molecular identifiers. cDNA synthesis was primed from both the TCR alpha and TCR beta constant segments. Library amplification used two PCR steps, and the second PCR step added sample barcodes and sequencing adapters. Sequencing of libraries was done on Illumina HiSeq 2500 (2x100 bp) or NovaSeq (2x150 bp). Per the original workflow: MIGEC was used to demultiplex reads and collapse the reads into UMI consensus sequences, and MiXCR was used for V(D)J alignment. Clonotypes responding to the vaccine were identified with edgeR on replicate PBMC samples, with the criteria of FDR below 0.01 and a log2 fold change above 5 up to day 15. Bulk clonotypes were assigned CD4 or CD8 identity according to which sequenced CD4 or CD8 repertoire held them at higher abundance. TCRdb passed the public sequencing reads through fastp at Q25 and MiXCR, retaining productive beta sequences. Every entry covers one CDR3 protein and lists the most common genes and DNA from its rows. The V and J calls here are based on TCRdb, not the publication. This sample holds about 400,000 distinct CDR3 sequences; roughly 6.1% were observed only once. Of the sample, roughly 15% is held by the ten largest clones.

What this sample's treatment or condition label stands for: live attenuated yellow fever vaccine strain. Two biological replicates of bulk PBMCs were collected at each blood-draw timepoint. PBMCs were isolated from peripheral blood using a standard Ficoll-Paque protocol. TriZol was used to extract RNA from bulk PBMCs, CD4 and CD8 fractions, and dextramer-positive and dextramer-negative fractions. This TCR was sampled from a man aged 25 to 40 who received the YFV17D yellow fever vaccine. Specimen: PBMCs, collected 5 days after the yellow fever booster vaccination. The sequence joins TRBV19 to TRBJ2-6, with the D segment possibly TRBD1 or TRBD2, each aligning over 5 bases. The CDR3 region: CASTSMRGSGANVLTF. The DNA sequence is as follows: TGTGCCAGTACCAGTATGAGGGGCTCTGGGGCCAACGTCCTGACTTTC.